In its sample, the clone carrying this T cell receptor (beta chain) was seen many times. In TCRdb, the RT-PCR reads were re-called with MiXCR into one record per CDR3 protein. The sample yields 650,000 to 800,000 distinct CDR3 sequences, approximately 15% seen once. The V gene's germline CDR1 is DFQATT and CDR2 SNEGSKA (reference sequence). There are 11 residues in the CDR3. V was pared by 3 bases and J by 6 bases, with 9 bases between. The sample consisted of memory CD4+ T cells from blood. The receptor was isolated from a female donor in good health, serving as a healthy control. The V call is TRBV20-1, the J call TRBJ2-7; D is undetermined. CDR3 DNA sequence: TGCAGTGCTAGTATCAGTTCCGAGCAGTACTTC. As protein: CSASISSEQYF.